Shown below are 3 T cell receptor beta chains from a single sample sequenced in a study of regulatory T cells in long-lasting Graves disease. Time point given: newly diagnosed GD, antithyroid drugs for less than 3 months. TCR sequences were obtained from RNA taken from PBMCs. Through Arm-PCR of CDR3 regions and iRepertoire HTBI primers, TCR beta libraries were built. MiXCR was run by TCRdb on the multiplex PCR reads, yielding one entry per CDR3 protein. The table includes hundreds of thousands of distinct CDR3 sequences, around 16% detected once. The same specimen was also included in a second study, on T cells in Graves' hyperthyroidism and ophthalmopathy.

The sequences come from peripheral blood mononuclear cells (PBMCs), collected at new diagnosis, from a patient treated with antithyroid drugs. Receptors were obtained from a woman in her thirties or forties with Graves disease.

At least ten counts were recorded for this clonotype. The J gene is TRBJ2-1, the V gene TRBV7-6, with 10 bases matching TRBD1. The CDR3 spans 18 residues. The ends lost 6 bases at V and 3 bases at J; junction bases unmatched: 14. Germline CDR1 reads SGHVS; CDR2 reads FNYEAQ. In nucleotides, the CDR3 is TGTGCCAGCAGTCTACGGACAGGGGGTCTAGGAGTCTACAATGAGCAGTTCTTC. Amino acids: CASSLRTGGLGVYNEQFF.

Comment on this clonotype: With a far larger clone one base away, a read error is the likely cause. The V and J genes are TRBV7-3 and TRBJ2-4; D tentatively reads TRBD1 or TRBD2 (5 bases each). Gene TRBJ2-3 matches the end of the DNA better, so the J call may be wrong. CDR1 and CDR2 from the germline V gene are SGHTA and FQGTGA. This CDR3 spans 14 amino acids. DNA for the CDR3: TGTGCCAGCAGCTTGTCAGGGACCACAGGTACGCAGTATTTT. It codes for CASSLSGTTGTQYF.

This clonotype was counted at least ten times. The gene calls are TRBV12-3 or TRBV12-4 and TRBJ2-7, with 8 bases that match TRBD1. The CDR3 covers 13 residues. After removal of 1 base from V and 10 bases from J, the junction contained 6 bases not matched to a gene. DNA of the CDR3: TGTGCCAGCAGTTTAGGGACAGGGACGATCCAGTACTTC. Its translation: CASSLGTGTIQYF.